The 9 T cell receptor beta chains below all came from one sample that was sequenced in a study of T cells after yellow fever vaccination. MiXCR, applied by TCRdb to the 5' RACE reads, yields one record per CDR3 protein. There are around 250,000 distinct CDR3 sequences in the sample; 6% to 7.5% occur only once, and about 0.85% lies in the top ten. Sequenced material: CD4+ T cells sorted from PBMCs, taken 15 days after the yellow fever booster vaccination. These receptors were taken from a man under 40 who received the YFV17D yellow fever vaccine.

This clonotype was seen more than once but under ten times. V is TRBV11-2 and J is TRBJ2-5; 7 bases fit TRBD2. The CDR3 is 15 residues long. V shed 5 bases, J shed 7 bases, and the junction held 13 bases outside the gene matches. The germline V gene has CDR1 SGHAT and CDR2 FQNNGV. In DNA, the CDR3 is TGTGCCAGCAGCCCCCCGGCTAGCGGTCCTGGGACCCAGTACTTC. Translation: CASSPPASGPGTQYF.

V gene TRBV15 combines with J gene TRBJ2-3; the D gene could be TRBD1 or TRBD2 (6 bases each). Germline CDR1 and CDR2: LNHNV and YYDKDF (reference sequence). V dropped 4 bases and J dropped 4 bases, with 9 bases sitting between them. This CDR3 is 13 amino acids long. The CDR3, as DNA: TGTGCCACCAGCACGGGGGCATCAGATACGCAGTATTTT. This sequence encodes CATSTGASDTQYF.

This clonotype appeared many times. Written as DNA, the CDR3 is TGCGCCAGCGGGATAGTACCTGCACGCACAGATACGCAGTATTTT. It yields the protein CASGIVPARTDTQYF. The gene calls are TRBV5-1 and TRBJ2-3; D not certain. Trimming stripped 7 bases from V and 1 base from J, with 16 bases between. The CDR3 consists of 15 residues. Germline lookup yields CDR1 SGHRS and CDR2 YFSETQ.

This clonotype was seen more than once but under ten times. The chain employs TRBV5-1 and TRBJ2-7; possible D gene TRBD1, 6 bases. The V end lost 7 bases, the J end lost 7 bases, and 15 bases lay between the germline ends. The CDR3 is made up of 12 amino acids. Germline CDR1 reads SGHRS; CDR2 reads YFSETQ. The CDR3 region is CASWDTVGEQYF. The CDR3 DNA is TGCGCCAGCTGGGACACCGTCGGGGAGCAGTACTTC.

The V call is TRBV19, the J call TRBJ1-2; D is ambiguous. Trimming stripped 10 bases from V and 4 bases from J, with 19 bases between. CDR1 and CDR2 (germline): LNHDA, SQIVND (reference sequence). CDR3 length: 14 residues. CDR3 protein: CATTGRSRIYGYTF. The CDR3 DNA is TGTGCCACTACGGGCCGGAGTCGCATCTATGGCTACACCTTC.

The V gene is TRBV12-3 or TRBV12-4, the J gene TRBJ1-5; perhaps TRBD1 as D (5 bases). V was trimmed by 4 bases and J by 3 bases, leaving 7 bases between them. The CDR3 is 13 amino acids. This CDR3 reads CASSWGDNQPQHF. Here the CDR3 DNA reads TGTGCCAGCAGTTGGGGGGACAATCAGCCCCAGCATTTT.

Notes on this clonotype: A junction end diverges from the germline sequence, so it may reflect a read error. The gene calls are TRBV7-2 and TRBJ2-1; D is perhaps TRBD1 or TRBD2 (5 bases each). The CDR3 has 15 residues. Germline loops: CDR1 SGHTA, CDR2 FQGNSA. CDR3 residues: CASRLARTTYNEQFF. The CDR3 coding sequence is TGTGCCAGCAGATTAGCGCGGACAACATACAATGAGCAGTTCTTC.

This clonotype has more than one count but fewer than ten. This sequence joins TRBV19 and TRBJ2-1; D remains ambiguous. Trimming pared 7 bases from V and 0 bases from J, leaving 13 bases between. This CDR3 comprises 15 residues. CDR1 and CDR2 (germline): LNHDA, SQIVND (reference sequence). CDR3 region: CASTQEPSSYNEQFF. The CDR3 coding sequence is TGTGCCAGTACTCAAGAACCAAGCTCCTACAATGAGCAGTTCTTC.

The chain links TRBV9 to TRBJ2-7, with D perhaps matching TRBD2 (6 bases). The germline V gene has CDR1 SGDLS and CDR2 YYNGEE. This CDR3 is built from 14 residues. V was pared by 7 bases and J by 4 bases, with 18 bases between. CDR3 nucleotide sequence: TGTGCCAGCGCACCCAGGGACTGGACGTACGAGCAGTACTTC. Amino acids: CASAPRDWTYEQYF.